This is a list of T cell receptor beta chains from one sample in a study of T cell responses to AZD1222 COVID-19 vaccine. Clones were sequenced by immunoSEQ multiplex PCR, and TCRdb holds only the in-frame ones, with some missing. The data show about 100,000 clones, about 86% seen once. This specimen was peripheral blood, taken on day 0 of AZD1222 vaccination. These receptors originate from an adult in good health. The CDR3 runs from the conserved cysteine through the conserved F or W. D genes are given only for firm matches. Clone size is shown for a subset of rows, as once, few, many or a class of expanded clone.

v_gene	len	abundance	d_gene	j_gene	CDR3aa	CDR3nt
TRBV9	14	NA	NA	TRBJ2-7	CASSFSSEGYEQYF	TGTGCCAGCAGCTTTTCTAGCGAGGGCTACGAGCAGTACTTC
TRBV7-9	16	NA	NA	TRBJ1-3	CASSPLPGISGNTIYF	TGTGCCAGCAGCCCCCTACCAGGGATCTCTGGAAACACCATATATTTT
TRBV15	16	NA	NA	TRBJ2-7	CATSRFGQGGRYEQYF	TGTGCCACCAGCAGGTTTGGTCAGGGTGGCCGATACGAGCAGTACTTC
TRBV7-3	15	NA	NA	TRBJ2-1	CASSLSRSSYNEQFF	TGTGCCAGCAGCTTAAGTAGAAGCTCCTACAATGAGCAGTTCTTC
TRBV29-1	14	once	TRBD1	TRBJ2-7	CSVDGWQGEYEQYF	TGCAGCGTTGACGGGTGGCAGGGGGAATACGAGCAGTACTTC
TRBV4-3	17	NA	NA	TRBJ2-6	CASSQVLGSSGANVLTF	TGCGCCAGCAGCCAAGTGCTGGGATCCTCTGGGGCCAACGTCCTGACTTTC
TRBV19	13	NA	NA	TRBJ1-2	CASTRGANYGYTF	TGTGCCAGTACCAGGGGAGCTAACTATGGCTACACCTTC
TRBV2	15	NA	NA	TRBJ2-4	CASSGAGGAKNIQYF	TGTGCCAGCAGTGGGGCAGGAGGGGCCAAAAACATTCAGTACTTC
TRBV5-1	15	NA	NA	TRBJ1-1	CASSLGGVMNTEAFF	TGCGCCAGCAGCTTGGGTGGGGTAATGAACACTGAAGCTTTCTTT
TRBV6-6	16	NA	TRBD2	TRBJ2-7	CASRYRRSGRDDEQYF	TGTGCCAGCAGGTACCGGCGGAGCGGGAGGGACGACGAGCAGTACTTC
TRBV6-1	14	once	NA	TRBJ1-5	CASSDHREGQPQHF	TGTGCCAGCAGTGATCACAGGGAAGGTCAGCCCCAGCATTTT
TRBV30	13	NA	NA	TRBJ1-1	CAWSRGRGTEAFF	TGTGCCTGGAGTAGAGGGAGAGGGACTGAAGCTTTCTTT
TRBV21-1	16	few	NA	TRBJ2-7	CASSTQNGRGSGEQYF	TGTGCCAGCAGCACCCAAAACGGGAGAGGATCGGGCGAGCAGTACTTC
TRBV30	14	NA	TRBD1	TRBJ2-5	CALGPGTGLETQYF	TGTGCCTTAGGCCCGGGGACAGGGCTTGAGACCCAGTACTTC
TRBV9	15	few	NA	TRBJ1-3	CASSVVDSPGNTIYF	TGTGCCAGCAGCGTTGTTGACAGTCCTGGAAACACCATATATTTT
TRBV4-3	16	NA	TRBD1	TRBJ1-1	CASSSRDRGQDTEAFF	TGCGCCAGCAGCTCCCGGGACAGGGGGCAGGACACTGAAGCTTTCTTT
TRBV14	12	NA	NA	TRBJ1-1	CASSLRNTEAFF	TGTGCCAGCAGCCTTAGGAACACTGAAGCTTTCTTT
TRBV29-1	14	NA	TRBD1	TRBJ1-5	CSVVQGDSNQPQHF	TGCAGCGTCGTACAGGGGGATAGCAATCAGCCCCAGCATTTT
TRBV5-1	16	NA	NA	TRBJ1-3	CASSLAQVSSGNTIYF	TGCGCCAGCAGCTTGGCCCAGGTCAGCTCTGGAAACACCATATATTTT
TRBV27	11	NA	NA	TRBJ1-1	CASKHRESAFF	TGTGCCAGCAAGCACAGGGAATCAGCTTTCTTT
TRBV29-1	13	NA	TRBD2	TRBJ2-1	CSVEGSSGSEQFF	TGCAGCGTTGAGGGCTCTAGCGGGAGTGAGCAGTTCTTC
TRBV10-3	16	once	NA	TRBJ1-2	CAISEKTLRVGNGYTF	TGTGCCATCAGTGAAAAAACGCTGCGGGTAGGGAATGGCTACACCTTC
TRBV19	15	once	NA	TRBJ2-5	CASSIGQSFQETQYF	TGTGCCAGTAGTATAGGACAGAGCTTCCAAGAGACCCAGTACTTC
TRBV27	14	NA	NA	TRBJ1-4	CASSQGRGVEKLFF	TGTGCCAGCAGCCAGGGGCGGGGGGTTGAAAAACTGTTTTTT
TRBV5-4	13	few	NA	TRBJ1-5	CASSLDGDQPQHF	TGTGCCAGCAGCCTGGACGGGGATCAGCCCCAGCATTTT
TRBV30	14	NA	NA	TRBJ2-3	CAWSGGQSTDTQYF	TGTGCCTGGTCGGGGGGACAAAGCACAGATACGCAGTATTTT
TRBV5-1	15	NA	NA	TRBJ2-3	CASSRNGGVADTQYF	TGCGCCAGCAGCCGTAATGGGGGAGTCGCAGATACGCAGTATTTT
TRBV6-6	15	NA	NA	TRBJ1-3	CASSPVGSSGNTIYF	TGTGCCAGCTCCCCGGTCGGGTCGTCTGGAAACACCATATATTTT
TRBV6-5	15	NA	NA	TRBJ1-2	CASSYSGGPNYGYTF	TGTGCCAGCAGTTACTCAGGGGGTCCTAACTATGGCTACACCTTC
TRBV19	14	NA	NA	TRBJ2-7	CASSRAGTTYEQYF	TGTGCCAGCTCTAGGGCAGGTACGACCTACGAGCAGTACTTC
TRBV11-3	14	NA	TRBD2	TRBJ2-1	CASSLSRLAGEQFF	TGTGCCAGCAGCTTATCCCGACTAGCAGGGGAGCAGTTCTTC
TRBV5-6	15	NA	NA	TRBJ2-6	CASSDDYSGANVLTF	TGTGCCAGCAGCGACGACTACTCTGGGGCCAACGTCCTGACTTTC
TRBV27	15	NA	NA	TRBJ1-5	CASSLSWHQNQPQHF	TGTGCCAGCAGTTTATCGTGGCACCAGAATCAGCCCCAGCATTTT
TRBV7-3	15	NA	NA	TRBJ1-4	CASSLSAGFQEKLFF	TGTGCCAGCAGCTTATCCGCAGGATTCCAGGAAAAACTGTTTTTT
TRBV10-3	15	NA	TRBD1	TRBJ1-1	CAIQQGGGRNTEAFF	TGTGCCATACAGCAAGGGGGCGGGAGGAACACTGAAGCTTTCTTT
TRBV28	11	NA	NA	TRBJ1-5	CATAGDQPQHF	TGTGCCACCGCGGGCGATCAGCCCCAGCATTTT
TRBV7-8	15	NA	NA	TRBJ2-7	CASSPLIGAVYEQYF	TGTGCCAGCAGCCCCCTTATAGGAGCAGTGTACGAGCAGTACTTC
TRBV27	15	NA	NA	TRBJ1-2	CASSLQRAGLYGYTF	TGTGCCAGCAGTTTACAACGGGCCGGACTCTATGGCTACACCTTC
TRBV5-1	16	NA	TRBD1	TRBJ1-4	CASSPRTGATNEKLFF	TGCGCCAGCAGCCCACGGACAGGTGCAACTAATGAAAAACTGTTTTTT
TRBV2	13	NA	TRBD2	TRBJ2-5	CASTSGLQETQYF	TGTGCCAGCACCTCGGGACTACAAGAGACCCAGTACTTC
TRBV29-1	15	once	NA	TRBJ2-1	CSVEEWSRSYNEQFF	TGCAGCGTTGAAGAGTGGTCCCGCTCCTACAATGAGCAGTTCTTC
TRBV5-4	16	NA	NA	TRBJ1-6	CASSLESGNYNSPLHF	TGTGCCAGCAGCTTGGAATCGGGGAACTATAATTCACCCCTCCACTTT
TRBV7-9	12	NA	NA	TRBJ2-7	CASSLRQDEQYF	TGTGCCAGCAGCTTAAGGCAGGACGAGCAGTACTTC
TRBV28	14	NA	NA	TRBJ1-1	CASSPVFPNTEAFF	TGTGCCAGCAGTCCCGTTTTCCCGAACACTGAAGCTTTCTTT
TRBV30	14	once	NA	TRBJ1-2	CAWSTWRQGGGYTF	TGTGCCTGGTCTACTTGGAGGCAGGGAGGTGGCTACACCTTC
TRBV28	13	once	NA	TRBJ1-5	CASRQGNNQPQHF	TGTGCCAGCAGACAGGGAAACAATCAGCCCCAGCATTTT
TRBV15	15	NA	NA	TRBJ1-3	CATSRDFTGLNTIYF	TGTGCCACCAGCAGAGATTTTACAGGGCTAAACACCATATATTTT
TRBV28	17	NA	TRBD2	TRBJ2-3	CASSSYWREGRTDTQYF	TGTGCCAGCAGTTCATATTGGCGGGAGGGCCGCACAGATACGCAGTATTTT
TRBV28	16	NA	TRBD1	TRBJ1-1	CASSPTRGTGNTEAFF	TGTGCCAGCAGTCCCACCCGAGGGACAGGGAACACTGAAGCTTTCTTT
TRBV27	11	few	NA	TRBJ2-5	CAGEVQETQYF	TGTGCCGGGGAGGTCCAAGAGACCCAGTACTTC
TRBV3-1/TRBV3-2	11	few	NA	TRBJ1-6	CASSHDSPLHF	TGTGCCAGCAGCCATGATTCACCCCTCCACTTT
TRBV27	15	NA	TRBD1	TRBJ1-2	CASGRQGAQGYGYTF	TGTGCCAGCGGAAGACAGGGGGCGCAAGGGTATGGCTACACCTTC
TRBV7-3	13	NA	NA	TRBJ2-2	CASSSSYTGELFF	TGTGCCAGCAGCTCCTCATACACCGGGGAGCTGTTTTTT
TRBV5-5	14	NA	TRBD1	TRBJ1-6	CASSFDRANSPLHF	TGTGCCAGCAGCTTCGACAGGGCTAATTCACCCCTCCACTTT
TRBV11-2	13	few	NA	TRBJ2-7	CASSPERPYEQYF	TGTGCCAGCAGCCCCGAGCGTCCCTACGAGCAGTACTTC
TRBV7-2	15	NA	TRBD2	TRBJ2-5	CASSLGTSAQETQYF	TGTGCCAGCAGCTTAGGGACTAGCGCACAAGAGACCCAGTACTTC
TRBV20-1	15	NA	TRBD1	TRBJ1-5	CSASPPGGRNQPQHF	TGCAGTGCTAGTCCCCCAGGGGGACGCAATCAGCCCCAGCATTTT
TRBV28	11	NA	NA	TRBJ1-3	CASSSRSTIYF	TGTGCCAGCAGTAGTAGGAGCACCATATATTTT
TRBV10-3	17	NA	TRBD2	TRBJ2-5	CAISESKTSGRGETQYF	TGTGCCATCAGTGAGTCGAAGACTAGCGGGAGGGGAGAGACCCAGTACTTC